This T cell receptor (beta chain) emerged from a study of T cell changes during pregnancy in multiple sclerosis. The protocol was immunoSEQ multiplex PCR, while the TCRdb copy is restricted to in-frame clones and leaves out a portion. Of around 40,000 clones detected, approximately 93% appear once; the ten largest clones hold about 9%. The trim removed 0 bases at V and 2 bases at J, leaving 8 bases unmatched. From germline, CDR1 is SGHVS and CDR2 FQNEAQ. The CDR3 extends over 17 amino acids. Sequenced here: CD8+ T cells from peripheral blood mononuclear cells, sampled in the third trimester of pregnancy. J is TRBJ1-1 and V is TRBV7-8; 8 bases map to TRBD1. This clonotype was obtained from a female donor with multiple sclerosis, enrolled in a pregnancy study. Here the CDR3 DNA reads TGTGCCAGCAGCTTAGCTGAGACAGGGGTGCACAACACTGAAGCTTTCTTT. Translating it yields CASSLAETGVHNTEAFF.